These T cell receptor beta chains were read from a single sample in a study of CD8+ T cells in alopecia areata. Libraries were prepared by immunoSEQ multiplex PCR; TCRdb keeps only in-frame clonotypes and omits some of them. The top ten hold 4.5% to 6% of the sample, which has over 150,000 clones, roughly 50% seen once. The sample consisted of CD8+ T cells sorted from blood. Every receptor here comes from a human donor in good health. The CDR3 runs from the conserved cysteine through the conserved F or W. The D gene is left open where the match is weak. Clone size is given for some rows only: seen once, a few or many times, or a class if the clone is expanded.

CASSSGTPSLVFF,TGTGCCAGCAGCTCCGGGACACCCTCTTTGGTGTTCTTC,-,-,TRBJ2-1,TRBV5-6
CASSYAGTGNSPLHF,TGTGCCAGCAGTTACGCCGGGACAGGGAACTCACCCCTCCACTTT,TRBD1,-,TRBJ1-6,TRBV6-6
CASSSQAYEQYF,TGTGCCAGCAGTTCTCAGGCCTACGAGCAGTACTTC,-,few,TRBJ2-7,TRBV27
CASSVSQGSYEQYF,TGTGCCAGCAGCGTAAGTCAGGGGTCCTACGAGCAGTACTTC,-,-,TRBJ2-7,TRBV9
CSASLYTGELFF,TGCAGCGCCTCCCTCTACACCGGGGAGCTGTTTTTT,-,-,TRBJ2-2,TRBV29-1
CATQVGGGSYNEQFF,TGTGCCACCCAGGTCGGGGGCGGGTCTTACAATGAGCAGTTCTTC,-,-,TRBJ2-1,TRBV19
CASSAATGVALPNTEAFF,TGTGCCAGCAGCGCAGCAACAGGGGTGGCCTTACCAAACACTGAAGCTTTCTTT,TRBD1,-,TRBJ1-1,TRBV5-6
CSVAGGQGYEQYF,TGCAGCGTTGCGGGAGGACAGGGGTACGAGCAGTACTTC,TRBD1,-,TRBJ2-7,TRBV29-1
CSVEEGTGRSSYEQYF,TGCAGCGTTGAAGAGGGGACAGGGAGGAGCTCCTACGAGCAGTACTTC,TRBD1,few,TRBJ2-7,TRBV29-1
CAWSGTGYEQYF,TGTGCCTGGAGCGGGACAGGCTACGAGCAGTACTTC,TRBD1,-,TRBJ2-7,TRBV30
CASSLERQGPYEQYF,TGCGCCAGCAGCTTGGAAAGACAGGGGCCCTACGAGCAGTACTTC,TRBD1,-,TRBJ2-7,TRBV5-1
CASSFMDGPSTDTQYF,TGTGCCAGCAGTTTCATGGACGGACCTAGCACAGATACGCAGTATTTT,-,-,TRBJ2-3,TRBV27
CASSFQVRVGGDTQYF,TGTGCCAGCAGCTTTCAAGTTCGGGTTGGTGGAGATACGCAGTATTTT,-,-,TRBJ2-3,TRBV5-6
CASSPRIGGEMHEQYF,TGTGCCAGCAGCCCCCGTATCGGGGGAGAAATGCACGAGCAGTACTTC,-,few,TRBJ2-7,TRBV28
CACGDPYEQYF,TGTGCCTGTGGGGACCCCTACGAGCAGTACTTC,-,few,TRBJ2-7,TRBV19
CASSIMGLEALHF,TGTGCCAGTAGTATTATGGGGCTGGAGGCCCTCCACTTT,-,-,TRBJ1-6,TRBV19
CASSPRNPGQGGGYTF,TGTGCCAGCAGCCCACGAAATCCGGGACAGGGTGGAGGCTACACCTTC,TRBD1,-,TRBJ1-2,TRBV9
CASREGIHEQFF,TGTGCCAGCAGGGAAGGGATACATGAGCAGTTCTTC,-,-,TRBJ2-1,TRBV2
CASSPANRSYGYTF,TGTGCCAGCTCCCCAGCGAACAGGAGCTATGGCTACACCTTC,-,-,TRBJ1-2,TRBV7-9
CSVSYEVNTEAFF,TGCAGCGTTTCTTACGAGGTGAACACTGAAGCTTTCTTT,-,-,TRBJ1-1,TRBV29-1
CASSQGTGELFF,TGCGCCAGCAGCCAGGGTACCGGGGAGCTGTTTTTT,-,-,TRBJ2-2,TRBV4-1
CASSAALGLNPETQYF,TGTGCCAGCAGCGCCGCCCTGGGCCTCAACCCCGAGACCCAGTACTTC,-,-,TRBJ2-5,TRBV9
CASSSLAATNEKLFF,TGTGCCAGCAGTTCTCTAGCAGCAACTAATGAAAAACTGTTTTTT,-,few,TRBJ1-4,TRBV27
CAAGDLPGTEAFF,TGTGCCGCGGGAGACCTACCGGGGACTGAAGCTTTCTTT,-,-,TRBJ1-1,TRBV30
CASSLAPGPSTEAFF,TGTGCCAGCAGCTTAGCGCCGGGTCCAAGCACTGAAGCTTTCTTT,-,few,TRBJ1-1,TRBV7-9